Described below is a single TCR beta chain sequence and its context. This record comes from a study of blood T cell repertoires in COVID-19. Across the whole study: T cells, B-cell-depleted T cells, or PBMCs supplied cDNA or gDNA.

The method was immunoSEQ multiplex PCR; TCRdb's version includes in-frame clones alone and lacks a portion of them. The data hold approximately 200,000 clones, with over 75% observed a single time. The CDR3 spans 17 residues. Unmatched junction bases numbered 11, after V lost 4 bases and J lost 3 bases. From germline, CDR1 is KGHDR and CDR2 SFDVKD. V gene TRBV24-1 combines with J gene TRBJ2-3, with 8 positions matching TRBD2. Sequencing used peripheral blood. The sequence derives from a human donor in a cohort sampled during active COVID-19. This chain's CDR3 is CATSDHGRLAGTDTQYF. CDR3 nucleotides: TGTGCCACCAGTGACCACGGACGGCTAGCGGGTACAGATACGCAGTATTTT.